This passage covers 26 T cell receptor beta chains from one sample sequenced in a study of T cells in Graves' hyperthyroidism and ophthalmopathy. The TCR beta CDR3 regions underwent amplification using RNA transcripts as the source. Using the HTBI primer set, a first-round RT-PCR was run on the TCR CDR3. Each CDR3 protein is one row after TCRdb ran MiXCR on the multiplex PCR reads. The sample contains 500,000 to 800,000 distinct CDR3 sequences, about 14% of which appear only once. Sequencing input: blood. The receptors here all came from a woman in her 50s with Graves' ophthalmopathy.

Only a few counts were recorded for this clonotype. V gene TRBV2 combines with J gene TRBJ1-6, with D perhaps TRBD1 (5 bases). Trimming removed 6 bases at V and 8 bases at J, with 8 bases between. CDR3 size: 12 residues. CDR1 is SNHLY, CDR2 FYNNEI, per germline. The CDR3 reads CASSVGDSPLHF. As DNA, the CDR3 is TGTGCCAGCAGCGTGGGGGATTCACCCCTCCACTTT.

This clonotype was seen only a few times. This chain joins TRBV12-3 or TRBV12-4 and TRBJ1-4; D gene ambiguous. Trimming cost V 3 bases and J 2 bases, with 10 bases left between them. The CDR3 has 15 amino acids. The CDR3 spells CASSFLGPTNEKLFF. CDR3 DNA sequence: TGTGCCAGCAGTTTTCTAGGACCCACTAATGAAAAACTGTTTTTT.

This clonotype showed up just a few times. This chain joins TRBV5-5 and TRBJ1-5; D is ambiguous. CDR3 length equals 15 residues. CDR1 SGHKS and CDR2 YYEKEE come from the germline V gene (reference sequence). The V end was cut by 4 bases, the J end by 0 bases, with 11 bases between. CDR3: CASSLERNSNQPQHF. The DNA for the CDR3 is TGTGCCAGCAGCCTAGAGAGGAATAGCAATCAGCCCCAGCATTTT.

This clonotype has a count of ten or more. J is TRBJ2-5 and V is TRBV28, with 9 positions matching TRBD2. The V gene end was trimmed by 5 bases and the J gene end by 2 bases; junction bases not matched to a gene: 6. This CDR3 has 15 amino acids. Germline CDR1 reads MDHEN; CDR2 reads SYDVKM. DNA for the CDR3: TGTGCCAGCAGTCCCGGGACTAGCAGGCAAGAGACCCAGTACTTC. Translating it yields CASSPGTSRQETQYF.

This clonotype was seen repeatedly, ten times or more. The chain uses TRBV6-1 and TRBJ1-6; TRBD1 matches at 7 bases. Germline lookup yields CDR1 MNHNS and CDR2 SASEGT. The trim removed 5 bases at V and 7 bases at J, leaving 8 bases unmatched. This CDR3 contains 15 residues. The chain's CDR3 is CASSPEGALNSPLHF. DNA for the CDR3: TGTGCCAGCAGTCCCGAGGGGGCTCTAAATTCACCCCTCCACTTT.

This clonotype was observed at least ten times. The gene calls are TRBV2 and TRBJ2-4; 9 positions match TRBD1. CDR3 length equals 16 residues. CDR1 SNHLY and CDR2 FYNNEI come from the germline V gene. Germline trimming cut 7 bases from V and 2 bases from J; bases unmatched to any gene: 9. The CDR3 DNA reads as TGTGCCAGCACCCCGCGGACAGGGGTGACCAAAAACATTCAGTACTTC. Translating it yields CASTPRTGVTKNIQYF.

This clonotype was found many times. The V and J genes are TRBV5-1 and TRBJ1-1; possible D gene TRBD1, 6 bases. In germline, CDR1 is SGHRS, CDR2 YFSETQ. V lost 4 bases, J lost 3 bases, and 13 bases lay in between. The CDR3 covers 14 residues. The CDR3 coding sequence is TGCGCCAGCAGCCCTCTCCAGGGGTACACTGAAGCTTTCTTT. Translated: CASSPLQGYTEAFF.

V and J are TRBV13 and TRBJ2-1, with D uncertain. Trimming stripped 0 bases from V and 8 bases from J, with 20 bases between. The germline V gene has CDR1 PRHDT and CDR2 FYEKMQ (reference sequence). CDR3 size: 17 residues. Here the CDR3 reads CASSLGASVRQKDEQFF. In DNA, the CDR3 is TGTGCCAGCAGCTTAGGAGCTAGTGTTAGGCAAAAGGATGAGCAGTTCTTC.

The sample holds many counts of this clonotype. The rearrangement joins TRBV7-8 to TRBJ2-7; TRBD2 aligns across 10 bases. There are 18 residues in the CDR3. Trimming cost V 1 base and J 2 bases; bases outside gene matches: 11. Germline loops: CDR1 SGHVS, CDR2 FQNEAQ. Here the CDR3 reads CASSLGGYSGRTPYEQYF. CDR3 DNA sequence: TGTGCCAGCAGCTTAGGGGGTTATAGCGGGAGGACCCCCTACGAGCAGTACTTC.

The chain uses TRBV7-9 and TRBJ2-7; D remains unclear. The germline V gene encodes CDR1 SEHNR and CDR2 FQNEAQ (reference sequence). The CDR3 has 13 residues. V lost 4 bases to trimming and J lost 1 base, with 8 bases between them. CDR3 nucleotide sequence: TGTGCCAGCAGCTCTAGTAGATCCTACGAGCAGTACTTC. It is translated as CASSSSRSYEQYF. The full variable domain, with the rest looked up from reference TRBV7-9 and TRBJ2-7, is DTGVSQNPRHKITKRGQNVTFRCDPISEHNRLYWYRQTLGQGPEFLTYFQNEAQLEKSRLLSDRFSAERPKGSFSTLEIQRTEQGDSAMYLCASSSSRSYEQYFGPGTRLTVT.

This clonotype was counted at least ten times. CDR3 protein: CAISLESGVYEQYF. Written as DNA, the CDR3 is TGTGCCATCAGTTTGGAATCAGGGGTGTACGAGCAGTACTTC. The rearrangement joins TRBV10-3 to TRBJ2-7; weak D call: TRBD1 (6 bases). The germline V and J ends were trimmed by 5 bases and 4 bases, with 15 bases remaining between them. The CDR3 has 14 residues. Germline CDR1 ENHRY, CDR2 SYGVKD.

This clonotype was recorded a few times. The rearrangement links TRBV20-1 to TRBJ2-7, with TRBD2 identical over 9 bases. Germline assignment: CDR1 DFQATT and CDR2 SNEGSKA (reference sequence). V dropped 4 bases and J dropped 3; count of bases not matched to a gene: 7. This CDR3 region has 14 residues. The CDR3 nucleotides are TGCAGTGCTATTAGCGGGAGAGGCCGCTACGAGCAGTACTTC. Translating gives CSAISGRGRYEQYF.

The chain joins TRBV6-2 or TRBV6-3 to TRBJ2-5; D is possibly TRBD1 or TRBD2 (5 bases each). Trimming took off 6 bases at V and 0 bases at J, with 8 bases between the two ends. Germline V gives CDR1 MNHEY, CDR2 SVGEGT. The CDR3 runs to 13 residues. DNA for the CDR3: TGTGCCAGCAGAGGGGACCACCAAGAGACCCAGTACTTC. It translates to CASRGDHQETQYF.

This clonotype occurred many times. V is TRBV27 and J is TRBJ2-5; TRBD2 is a possible D gene (5 bases). V lost 4 bases and J 1 base, leaving 13 bases between the germline ends. The CDR3 loop spans 15 amino acids. Germline values: CDR1 MNHEY, CDR2 SMNVEV (reference sequence). The CDR3 sequence: CASSSSSRLQETQYF. CDR3 DNA sequence: TGTGCCAGCAGTTCATCTAGCAGACTCCAAGAGACCCAGTACTTC.

In this sample, this clonotype turned up many times. The V gene is TRBV7-2, the J gene TRBJ2-5; 9 bases are shared with TRBD2. Looked up from germline, CDR1 is SGHTA and CDR2 is FQGNSA. V shed 5 bases, J shed 1 base, and the junction held 5 bases outside the gene matches. The CDR3 loop spans 15 amino acids. CDR3 sequence (DNA): TGTGCCAGCAGCCCTGTAGCGGGAGTCCAAGAGACCCAGTACTTC. Encoded protein: CASSPVAGVQETQYF.

This clonotype was seen a few times. J is TRBJ1-6 and V is TRBV20-1; D unclear. Trimming shortened V by 4 bases and J by 0 bases, and 10 bases separated the two germline ends. Germline CDR1 DFQATT, CDR2 SNEGSKA (reference sequence). The CDR3 length is 15 residues. This chain's CDR3 is CSATEGSSYNSPLHF. The CDR3 DNA reads TGCAGTGCTACAGAAGGGAGCTCCTATAATTCACCCCTCCACTTT.

This clonotype was seen many times. V usage is TRBV27 and J usage is TRBJ1-1; possibly TRBD1 for D (5 bases). Trimming left V 9 bases short and J 1 base short, with 18 bases between. The germline V gene has CDR1 MNHEY and CDR2 SMNVEV (reference sequence). This CDR3 is 15 amino acids long. CDR3 bases: TGTGCCAGTCGCCGGGACCTCAAGCGGAACACTGAAGCTTTCTTT. Translating gives CASRRDLKRNTEAFF.

The CDR3, as DNA: TGTGCCAGCATGGCAGGGGGCACTGAAGCTTTCTTT. It codes for CASMAGGTEAFF. The chain employs TRBV25-1 and TRBJ1-1, with 7 bases aligning to TRBD1. The junction had 3 bases not matched to a gene; V was cut back by 7 bases and J by 4 bases. The germline CDR1 and CDR2 sequences are MGHDK and SYGVNS. The CDR3 loop spans 12 amino acids.

This clonotype was picked up many times. J is TRBJ2-7 and V is TRBV3-1, with TRBD1 matching over 8 bases. The CDR3 sequence is 13 residues long. Unmatched junction bases numbered 6, after V lost 7 bases and J lost 4 bases. Germline V gives CDR1 LGHDT, CDR2 YNNKEL (reference sequence). The CDR3, as DNA: TGTGCCAGCACCCGACAGGGGATGTACGAGCAGTACTTC. Protein: CASTRQGMYEQYF.

In its sample, this clonotype was seen many times. The chain carries TRBV11-2 and TRBJ2-1; perhaps D is TRBD1 or TRBD2 (6 bases each). Germline-derived CDR1 and CDR2 are SGHAT and FQNNGV. The CDR3 extends over 17 amino acids. V lost 2 bases and J 5 bases, leaving 19 bases between the germline ends. This chain's CDR3 is CASSLRGVLLANNEQFF. DNA for the CDR3: TGTGCCAGCAGCTTAAGGGGGGTATTACTCGCCAACAATGAGCAGTTCTTC.

Points on this clonotype: A much larger clone is a single base away; this may be a read error. CDR3 bases: TGTGCCAGCCGGAGCAAAAATGAGCAGTTCTTC. It codes for CASRSKNEQFF. This rearrangement joins TRBV7-2 to TRBJ2-1; D uncertain. The CDR3 is 11 amino acids. Germline CDR1 is SGHTA and CDR2 is FQGNSA. V lost 8 bases and J lost 7, with 9 bases in between. The entire variable domain, with the rest obtained from reference TRBV7-2 and TRBJ2-1, is as follows: GAGVSQSPSNKVTEKGKDVELRCDPISGHTALYWYRQSLGQGLEFLIYFQGNSAPDKSGLPSDRFSAERTGGSVSTLTIQRTQQEDSAVYLCASRSKNEQFFGPGTRLTVL.

This rearrangement joins TRBV10-3 to TRBJ1-1, with no clear D. Germline V CDR1 and CDR2: ENHRY, SYGVKD. V was trimmed by 3 bases and J by 4 bases, leaving 12 bases between them. The CDR3 runs 14 residues. This CDR3 is CAISERLLGTEAFF. CDR3 sequence (DNA): TGTGCCATCAGTGAAAGGCTTTTGGGCACTGAAGCTTTCTTT.

Ten or more counts support this clonotype. The chain couples TRBV24-1 to TRBJ2-1; no firm D call. This CDR3 comprises 14 residues. Germline assignment: CDR1 KGHDR and CDR2 SFDVKD. Trimming shortened V by 3 bases and J by 1 base, and 6 bases separated the two germline ends. The CDR3 loop is CATSDPVSYNEQFF. The CDR3 DNA follows: TGTGCCACCAGTGATCCAGTTTCCTACAATGAGCAGTTCTTC.

This clonotype was recorded at least ten times. CDR3 sequence: CASSLFRILHNEQFF. DNA for the CDR3: TGTGCCAGCAGTTTATTTAGGATTCTCCACAATGAGCAGTTCTTC. This chain links TRBV28 with TRBJ2-1; D call uncertain. Germline CDR1 reads MDHEN; CDR2 reads SYDVKM. The V gene lost 1 base and the J gene lost 5 bases, with 12 bases spanning the gap. This CDR3 region has 15 residues.

There are many counts of this clonotype. This chain uses TRBV20-1 with TRBJ1-2; D might be TRBD1 (6 bases). The V gene lost 3 bases and the J gene lost 7 bases, with 18 bases spanning the gap. Looked up from germline, CDR1 is DFQATT and CDR2 is SNEGSKA (reference sequence). The length of the CDR3 is 14 residues. CDR3 DNA sequence: TGCAGTGCTAGGGACCCAAGGGGGGATTCTGGCTACACCTTC. It is translated as CSARDPRGDSGYTF.

The genes are TRBV19 and TRBJ2-5; tentative D call: TRBD2 (5 bases). Germline V gene data show CDR1 as LNHDA and CDR2 as SQIVND (reference sequence). V was cut by 3 bases and J by 2 bases, with 7 bases left in between. The CDR3 covers 13 residues. The CDR3 coding sequence is TGTGCCAGTAGTATTAGACTACAAGAGACCCAGTACTTC. As protein: CASSIRLQETQYF.